Following are 31 T cell receptor beta chains from one sample sequenced in a study of cytomegalovirus exposure and HLA in healthy donors (dated by TCRdb to 2016 to 2017). Libraries were made using the immunoSEQ multiplex PCR assay. A mixture of 60 forward primers for TCR Vbeta segments and 13 reverse primers for TCR Jbeta segments was used in the multiplex PCR. What TCRdb holds here is the immuneACCESS table cut down to in-frame rearrangements. Part of the clones is not present; checked against another copy, under half of the missing clones reflect an unresolved V gene, and the others are unexplained. The table for this sample lists approximately 100,000 clones; around three quarters of them were counted only once. The ten most abundant clones make up 3.5% to 5% of the sample. Sequencing was done on a sample of PBMCs. Receptor source: a female donor in good health and CMV-seropositive.

The genes are TRBV7-9 and TRBJ1-2; 7 positions agree with TRBD1. This CDR3 contains 13 residues. In germline, CDR1 is SEHNR, CDR2 FQNEAQ (reference sequence). V shed 1 base and J 5 bases; nucleotides not matched to a gene: 1. This CDR3 is CASSLGQGYGYTF. DNA for the CDR3: TGTGCCAGCAGCTTAGGACAGGGTTATGGCTACACCTTC.

The chain joins TRBV15 to TRBJ2-1; the D gene is possibly TRBD2 (5 bases). The germline V gene encodes CDR1 LNHNV and CDR2 YYDKDF (reference sequence). CDR3 length: 15 amino acids. V was pared by 6 bases and J by 2 bases, with 14 bases between. CDR3 residues: CATSGVRLTYNEQFF. The CDR3 DNA follows: TGTGCCACCAGTGGAGTCCGACTAACCTACAATGAGCAGTTCTTC.

This chain links TRBV6-6 with TRBJ2-7, with 8 bases fitting TRBD1. The germline CDR1 and CDR2 sequences are MNHNY and SVGAGI (reference sequence). The length of the CDR3 is 13 residues. J was trimmed by 7 bases and V by 4 bases; bases with no gene match: 6. CDR3 in DNA: TGTGCCAGCAGTTCCGGGACAGGCTCTGAGCAGTACTTC. It yields the protein CASSSGTGSEQYF.

CDR3: CASSLGTSGRTGELFF. In DNA, the CDR3 is TGTGCCAGCAGCTTAGGAACAAGCGGCAGGACCGGGGAGCTGTTTTTT. This sequence joins TRBV7-6 and TRBJ2-2; D is perhaps TRBD2 (5 bases). The V gene's germline CDR1 is SGHVS and CDR2 FNYEAQ. The CDR3 runs 16 residues. The V and J ends lost 1 base and 5 bases respectively, with 14 bases between them. Looking up the rest from reference TRBV7-6 and TRBJ2-2 gives the full variable domain: GAGVSQSPRYKVTKRGQDVALRCDPISGHVSLYWYRQALGQGPEFLTYFNYEAQQDKSGLPNDRFSAERPEGSISTLTIQRTEQRDSAMYRCASSLGTSGRTGELFFGEGSRLTVL.

This clone was seen only a few times. J is TRBJ1-1 and V is TRBV6-1, with TRBD1 identical over 8 bases. This CDR3 spans 14 amino acids. Germline V gives CDR1 MNHNS, CDR2 SASEGT. The J segment lost 5 bases and the V segment lost 3 bases, leaving 5 bases of the junction unmatched. This CDR3 is CASSDRGLGTEAFF. In nucleotides, the CDR3 is TGTGCCAGCAGTGACAGGGGGCTAGGTACTGAAGCTTTCTTT.

The CDR3 here is CASSPRRSDGYTF. CDR3 nucleotides: TGTGCCAGCAGCCCCCGGAGGTCCGATGGCTACACCTTC. The chain is built from TRBV7-2 and TRBJ1-2; D unclear. The CDR3 runs 13 residues. The V and J ends lost 5 bases and 6 bases respectively, with 13 bases between them. The germline V gene has CDR1 SGHTA and CDR2 FQGNSA.

The rearrangement joins TRBV6-5 to TRBJ1-1; D not certain. Trimming removed 5 bases from V and 6 bases from J, with 16 bases in between. The CDR3 sequence is 14 residues long. Germline CDR1 MNHEY, CDR2 SVGAGI. CDR3: CASSRPSGDAEAFF. In DNA form, the CDR3 reads TGTGCCAGCAGTCGACCTAGCGGAGACGCTGAAGCTTTCTTT.

The chain links TRBV7-8 to TRBJ1-2; TRBD1 might be the D (6 bases). V lost 6 bases, J lost 2 bases, and 22 bases lay in between. The CDR3 consists of 17 residues. Germline CDR1 reads SGHVS; CDR2 reads FQNEAQ. The CDR3 bases are TGTGCCAGCAGTCGAACTACTGTTACAGGGATAAACTATGGCTACACCTTC. Its translation: CASSRTTVTGINYGYTF.

This clone was picked up one time. The rearrangement links TRBV7-9 to TRBJ1-1, with 7 bases aligning to TRBD1. The CDR3 consists of 13 residues. The junction had 9 bases not matched to a gene; V was cut back by 3 bases and J by 11 bases. Germline CDR1 is SEHNR and CDR2 is FQNEAQ (reference sequence). CDR3 protein: CASSFSETGKAFF. CDR3 DNA sequence: TGTGCCAGCAGCTTCTCAGAGACAGGGAAGGCTTTCTTT.

V is TRBV5-1 and J is TRBJ2-1; tentative D call: TRBD2 (6 bases). This CDR3 is built from 16 residues. The ends were cut back, 4 bases at V and 2 bases at J, with 16 bases in the middle. Germline CDR1 SGHRS, CDR2 YFSETQ. CDR3 sequence (DNA): TGCGCCAGCAGCGGGGTCCGGGACTGGACCTACAATGAGCAGTTCTTC. This encodes CASSGVRDWTYNEQFF.

The chain couples TRBV7-2 to TRBJ2-3; tentative D call: TRBD2 (5 bases). The CDR3 contains 15 residues. V gave up 0 bases and J gave up 4 bases, with 11 bases separating them. Germline V gene lookup returns CDR1 SGHTA and CDR2 FQGNSA. CDR3 sequence (DNA): TGTGCCAGCAGCTTAGCTTCGGGAAGGGCAGATACGCAGTATTTT. Its protein product is CASSLASGRADTQYF.

V is TRBV4-1 and J is TRBJ2-3; 8 bases map to TRBD2. CDR1 is MGHRA, CDR2 YSYEKL, per germline. This CDR3 region has 16 residues. The J segment lost 0 bases and the V segment lost 1 base, leaving 3 bases of the junction unmatched. CDR3 coding DNA: TGCGCCAGCAGCCAAGTTCAGCGGGGGAGCACAGATACGCAGTATTTT. Amino acid sequence: CASSQVQRGSTDTQYF.

The rearrangement joins TRBV19 to TRBJ2-7; D is unclear. The CDR3 is 12 amino acids. Germline values: CDR1 LNHDA, CDR2 SQIVND (reference sequence). V gave up 3 bases and J gave up 2 bases, with 5 bases separating them. The DNA of the CDR3 is TGTGCCAGTAGTATGGGCCCCTACGAGCAGTACTTC. Encoded protein: CASSMGPYEQYF. Full variable domain (outside the CDR3, taken from reference TRBV19 and TRBJ2-7): DGGITQSPKYLFRKEGQNVTLSCEQNLNHDAMYWYRQDPGQGLRLIYYSQIVNDFQKGDIAEGYSVSREKKESFPLTVTSAQKNPTAFYLCASSMGPYEQYFGPGTRLTVT.

This clone was seen once. The chain combines TRBV7-9 with TRBJ2-5; 10 bases match TRBD1. Per germline, CDR1 SEHNR and CDR2 FQNEAQ (reference sequence). The CDR3 is made up of 15 amino acids. Trimming cost V 4 bases and J 2 bases; bases outside gene matches: 4. The CDR3 nucleotides read TGTGCCAGCAGCTCCGACAGGGGGCGGCAAGAGACCCAGTACTTC. Its translation is CASSSDRGRQETQYF.

Of note for this clone: A junction boundary mismatches the germline segment, possibly from a read error. This chain connects TRBV30 to TRBJ1-1; a possible D gene is TRBD1 (5 bases). Germline V gives CDR1 GTSNPN, CDR2 SVGIG (reference sequence). This CDR3 contains 11 residues. The CDR3 DNA follows: TGTGCCTGGACGACAGAACAACCCCCCAATTTT. This sequence encodes CAWTTEQPPNF.

Here the CDR3 reads CASTQGLAAPKRQFF. In DNA, the CDR3 is TGTGCCAGCACACAGGGACTAGCGGCCCCAAAGAGGCAGTTCTTC. The chain has TRBV7-2 and TRBJ2-1; 11 nucleotides align to TRBD2. The CDR3 loop spans 15 amino acids. The ends lost 7 bases at V and 12 bases at J; junction bases unmatched: 14. The germline V gene has CDR1 SGHTA and CDR2 FQGNSA.

V usage is TRBV4-1 and J usage is TRBJ1-5; D possibly corresponds to TRBD1 (5 bases). The CDR3 is 14 amino acids. From germline, CDR1 is MGHRA and CDR2 YSYEKL. The V and J ends lost 2 bases and 7 bases respectively, with 12 bases between them. In DNA form, the CDR3 reads TGCGCCAGCAGCCAACTCTTTGGGGGGCAGCCCCAGCATTTT. Its translation is CASSQLFGGQPQHF.

This chain joins TRBV9 and TRBJ2-2, with 8 positions matching TRBD2. The V segment lost 0 bases and the J segment 2 bases; nucleotides outside the gene matches: 6. Germline V gene data show CDR1 as SGDLS and CDR2 as YYNGEE. CDR3 length: 17 residues. The CDR3 sequence: CASSVVAGGTNTGELFF. The CDR3 DNA reads TGTGCCAGCAGCGTAGTTGCGGGAGGCACCAACACCGGGGAGCTGTTTTTT. Complete variable domain (other parts from reference TRBV9 and TRBJ2-2): DSGVTQTPKHLITATGQRVTLRCSPRSGDLSVYWYQQSLDQGLQFLIQYYNGEERAKGNILERFSAQQFPDLHSELNLSSLELGDSALYFCASSVVAGGTNTGELFFGEGSRLTVL.

J is TRBJ1-6 and V is TRBV7-2; maybe TRBD1 (6 bases). The CDR3 length is 14 residues. Germline V gives CDR1 SGHTA, CDR2 FQGNSA. Trimming removed 5 bases from V and 5 bases from J, with 10 bases in between. Here the CDR3 DNA reads TGTGCCAGCAGCCCGCGGGGGCATAATTCACCCCTCCACTTT. Translation gives CASSPRGHNSPLHF.

The gene calls are TRBV18 and TRBJ2-7; TRBD1 agrees at 9 bases. V shed 5 bases, J shed 3 bases, and the junction held 14 bases outside the gene matches. The germline CDR1 and CDR2 sequences are KGHSH and LQKENI. This CDR3 has 17 amino acids. CDR3 region: CASSSVLTGGRYYEQYF. In DNA form, the CDR3 reads TGTGCCAGCTCATCAGTTCTAACAGGGGGCCGATACTACGAGCAGTACTTC.

This chain links TRBV6-1 with TRBJ2-7; no clear D. CDR3 length: 11 residues. The germline V gene has CDR1 MNHNS and CDR2 SASEGT. V was clipped by 7 bases and J by 4 bases, with 8 bases between them. The CDR3 loop is CASTQKYEQYF. CDR3 sequence (DNA): TGTGCCAGCACCCAGAAATACGAGCAGTACTTC.

This clone was counted once. CDR3 DNA sequence: TGTGCCAGCAGCCAATTCTCAGGGCCCCTCACTGAAGCTTTCTTT. Protein sequence: CASSQFSGPLTEAFF. The chain uses TRBV4-2 and TRBJ1-1; D might be TRBD1 (5 bases). The germline V gene has CDR1 LGHNA and CDR2 YNFKEQ. The germline V and J ends were trimmed by 2 bases and 4 bases, with 14 bases remaining between them. CDR3 length: 15 residues.

The rearrangement joins TRBV4-3 to TRBJ1-2, with TRBD1 matching over 8 bases. CDR1 LGHNA and CDR2 YSLEER come from the germline V gene. This CDR3 has 15 amino acids. The ends lost 0 bases at V and 4 bases at J; junction bases unmatched: 4. In DNA form, the CDR3 reads TGCGCCAGCAGCCAAGAGGACAGGGCCGGCTATGGCTACACCTTC. Protein sequence: CASSQEDRAGYGYTF.

In DNA, the CDR3 is TGTGCCAGCAGCAGACAGGTCAGCTCTGGAAACACCATATATTTT. It specifies CASSRQVSSGNTIYF. The chain is built from TRBV7-2 and TRBJ1-3; TRBD1 might be the D (6 bases). This CDR3 contains 15 residues. Trimming took off 5 bases at V and 0 bases at J, with 11 bases between the two ends. In germline, CDR1 is SGHTA, CDR2 FQGNSA. Full variable domain (remainder filled in from reference TRBV7-2 and TRBJ1-3): GAGVSQSPSNKVTEKGKDVELRCDPISGHTALYWYRQSLGQGLEFLIYFQGNSAPDKSGLPSDRFSAERTGGSVSTLTIQRTQQEDSAVYLCASSRQVSSGNTIYFGEGSWLTVV.

The chain carries TRBV14 and TRBJ2-1, with 9 bases aligning to TRBD1. Germline V gene data show CDR1 as SGHDN and CDR2 as FVKESK. The length of the CDR3 is 15 residues. With V trimmed by 4 bases and J by 14 bases, 15 bases remained unmatched. CDR3 DNA sequence: TGTGCCAGCAGCCTCCCCTGGGGGGACAGGGATGGGGAGTTCTTC. It is translated as CASSLPWGDRDGEFF.

The chain has TRBV4-1 and TRBJ1-1; D not certain. Germline V gene data show CDR1 as MGHRA and CDR2 as YSYEKL. This CDR3 spans 13 amino acids. Trimming removed 1 base from V and 6 bases from J, with 9 bases in between. CDR3 sequence reads: CASSQGVRPEAFF. The CDR3 DNA reads TGCGCCAGCAGCCAAGGAGTACGTCCTGAAGCTTTCTTT.

J is TRBJ1-1 and V is TRBV19; 8 bases align to TRBD1. The length of the CDR3 is 11 residues. Germline CDR1 and CDR2: LNHDA and SQIVND (reference sequence). Germline trimming cut 8 bases from V and 9 bases from J; bases unmatched to any gene: 5. CDR3 in DNA: TGTGCCAGTTTTGGACAGGGAAAAGCTTTCTTT. This encodes CASFGQGKAFF.

As to this clone: The germline gene is not matched at one end of the junction; a read error may be the cause. This chain uses TRBV6-5 with TRBJ2-7; D is possibly TRBD1 (6 bases). This CDR3 is built from 13 residues. Looked up from germline, CDR1 is MNHEY and CDR2 is SVGAGI. CDR3 loop: CASSYLGQQTPDF. The CDR3 DNA follows: TGTGCCAGCAGTTACTTGGGACAACAAACGCCGGACTTC.

The rearrangement uses TRBV9 and TRBJ2-7, with 9 bases fitting TRBD2. The junction had 3 bases not matched to a gene; V was cut back by 0 bases and J by 2 bases. Germline-derived CDR1 and CDR2 are SGDLS and YYNGEE. The CDR3 covers 15 residues. The CDR3 DNA reads as TGTGCCAGCAGCGTAGGGGTAGCGGGGGCCTACGAGCAGTACTTC. It translates to CASSVGVAGAYEQYF.

This chain connects TRBV7-9 to TRBJ2-6, with 7 bases identical to TRBD1. The V gene's germline CDR1 is SEHNR and CDR2 FQNEAQ (reference sequence). J was trimmed by 0 bases and V by 4 bases; bases with no gene match: 9. This CDR3 contains 18 residues. The CDR3: CASSSPTGFSSGANVLTF. The DNA for the CDR3 is TGTGCCAGCAGCTCCCCGACAGGGTTCAGCTCTGGGGCCAACGTCCTGACTTTC.

This clone was counted a few times. The chain has TRBV7-9 and TRBJ1-1; 9 bases are a match to TRBD1. Losses at the gene ends were 5 bases for V and 6 bases for J; bases not matched to a gene: 4. The CDR3 is 13 residues long. CDR1 is SEHNR, CDR2 FQNEAQ, per germline (reference sequence). The CDR3, as DNA: TGTGCCAGCAGCCACGACAGGGGGGCTGAAGCTTTCTTT. As protein: CASSHDRGAEAFF. Filled out from reference TRBV7-9 and TRBJ1-1, the complete variable domain reads DTGVSQNPRHKITKRGQNVTFRCDPISEHNRLYWYRQTLGQGPEFLTYFQNEAQLEKSRLLSDRFSAERPKGSFSTLEIQRTEQGDSAMYLCASSHDRGAEAFFGQGTRLTVV.